This T cell receptor (beta chain) was identified in a study of T cell responses to AZD1222 COVID-19 vaccine. Study outcomes and limitations: In the spike-specific TCR repertoire, nearly half reportedly target unmutated variant regions. With two AZD1222 doses given, Spike-specific TCR breadth and depth both rose. Repertoire sampling occurred only after the peak T cell response.

Some clones are missing from TCRdb's copy, which holds only in-frame ones; the method was immunoSEQ multiplex PCR. The sample records about 140,000 clones, 90% to 95% being singletons. Worth noting for this clone: The antigen remains unidentified.

Sequenced here: peripheral blood, sampled on day 0 of AZD1222 vaccination. The TCR sequence derives from an adult in good health.

CDR3 DNA sequence: TGCGCCAGCAGCCTAGCTGGGGTCAATGAGCAGTTCTTC. The encoded protein is CASSLAGVNEQFF. The chain has TRBV4-3 and TRBJ2-1; the D is unclear. The CDR3 spans 13 residues. From germline, CDR1 is LGHNA and CDR2 YSLEER. The V and J ends lost 4 bases and 6 bases respectively, with 10 bases between them.